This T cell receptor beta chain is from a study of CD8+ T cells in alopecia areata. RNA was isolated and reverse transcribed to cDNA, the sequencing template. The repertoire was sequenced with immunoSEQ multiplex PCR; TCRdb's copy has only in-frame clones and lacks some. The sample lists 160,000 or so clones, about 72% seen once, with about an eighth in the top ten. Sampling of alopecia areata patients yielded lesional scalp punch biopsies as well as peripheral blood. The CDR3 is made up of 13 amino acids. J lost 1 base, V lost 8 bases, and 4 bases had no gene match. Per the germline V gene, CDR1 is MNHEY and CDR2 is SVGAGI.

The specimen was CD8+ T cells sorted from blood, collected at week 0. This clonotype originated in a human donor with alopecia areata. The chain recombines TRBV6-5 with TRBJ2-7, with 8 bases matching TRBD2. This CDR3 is CASGVAGSYEQYF. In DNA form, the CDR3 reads TGTGCCAGCGGGGTAGCGGGGTCCTACGAGCAGTACTTC.